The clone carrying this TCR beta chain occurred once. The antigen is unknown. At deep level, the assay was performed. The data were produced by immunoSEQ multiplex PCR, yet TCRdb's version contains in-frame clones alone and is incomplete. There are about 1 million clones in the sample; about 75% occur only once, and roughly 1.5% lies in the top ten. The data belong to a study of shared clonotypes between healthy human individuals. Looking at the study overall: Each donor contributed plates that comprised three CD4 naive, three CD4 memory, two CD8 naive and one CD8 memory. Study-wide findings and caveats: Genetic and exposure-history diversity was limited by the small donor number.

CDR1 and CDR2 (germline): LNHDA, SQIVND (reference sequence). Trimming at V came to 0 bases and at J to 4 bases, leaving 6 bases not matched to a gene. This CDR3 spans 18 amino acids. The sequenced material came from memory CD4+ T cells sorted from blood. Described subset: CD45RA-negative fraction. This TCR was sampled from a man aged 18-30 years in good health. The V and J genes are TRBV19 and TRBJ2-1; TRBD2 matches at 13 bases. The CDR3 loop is CASSIDILAGGGYNEQFF. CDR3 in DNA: TGTGCCAGTAGTATAGACATACTAGCGGGAGGGGGGTACAATGAGCAGTTCTTC.